The entry below describes one T cell receptor beta chain. Many counts were recorded for this clonotype. What antigen it recognizes has not been identified. Base qualities are not provided; no much larger clone lies one nucleotide away. The sample's time point label, decoded: patch test 1, 2 weeks after DPC sensitization. This specimen's treatment or condition label, interpreted: therapeutic diphenylcyclopropenone sensitization with weekly scalp DPC. Blood at each patch-test visit was drawn before the patch test was applied. Patients were considered eligible if aged 18 to 70, diagnosed with alopecia and deemed suitable for DPC therapy, and patients were excluded if pregnant. Unfractionated whole blood was collected in Tempus Blood RNA tubes, and total RNA was extracted from that blood. CDR1 and CDR2 are read off the germline V gene (reference sequence) as MNHEY and SMNVEV. The CDR3 contains 13 residues, cysteine and phenylalanine counted. The kept DNA is CDR3 alone, 39 bases in frame from the first base. Trimming at the junction amounts to 6 bases on V and 4 bases on J, and the germline ends lie 11 bases apart.

The data originate from a study of human T cells and chemical hapten exposure (dated by TCRdb to the early 2020s). For the wider study: For sensitization, 2% DPC in acetone was applied to a roughly 2 cm by roughly 2 cm area of upper inner arm skin. Blood for TCR sequencing was provided by twenty-nine alopecia patients at one to four time points (pre-sensitization, 2, 6 and 24 weeks). Patient blood was sampled pre-sensitization (week 0) and at 2, 6 and about 24 weeks after DPC sensitization. The patient cohort, mostly female, included alopecia areata with under or over 50% scalp involvement, alopecia totalis and alopecia universalis. Libraries were pooled for sequencing, and per-sample TCR yields varied mainly because of small differences in library volumes within the pool. Patch testing was performed on the upper back with Finn chambers containing 0.01% DPC, and the patch tests were scored after 6 days according to International Contact Dermatitis Research Group standards. Peripheral blood TCR repertoire changes were tracked in vivo in alopecia patients during primary and secondary sensitization to the hapten diphenylcyclopropenone (DPC). Patients additionally received weekly therapeutic DPC doses to the scalp throughout the roughly 24-week study period.

Library preparation employed RACE. Sequencing instrument: NextSeq 500. Library preparation attached unique molecular identifiers to individual cDNA molecules for quantitative, reproducible TCR counting. From each blood RNA sample, both TCR alpha and TCR beta chains were sequenced. The study's own analysis went as follows. A median of around 96,000 TCRs per sample was observed, with a range of 23,224 to 690,600. V, J and CDR3 annotation of the TCR reads was carried out using the Decombinator software suite. Every sample was subsampled to the same number of TCRs (28,000) for the PS versus PT1 abundance plots. Expanded TCRs were defined as absent before sensitization and observed at least eight times at the 2-week time point. The raw public data were reprocessed by TCRdb itself: fastp quality trimming at Q25, MiXCR clonotype calling, in-frame beta chains only. Each CDR3 protein appears once, grouped with its most common genes and DNA. V and J calls and clone size were set by TCRdb, not the authors. Recorded for this sample are about 340,000 distinct CDR3 sequences; around 7% of them occurred a single time. Around 8.2% of the sample rests with the top ten.

The research as a whole found: Because every patient had alopecia, a presumed autoimmune disease, the patients' immune response might differ from that of healthy individuals. Patch test score correlated positively with the number of PT1 expanded TCRs, reaching significance at thresholds 8, 16 and 32 but not at 4. Repeated subsampling changed both the strength of the expansion versus patch-test correlation and the threshold at which the correlation became significant. The number of TCRs above 1 in 1000 frequency did not change with DPC sensitization; there was no evidence of global repertoire structure alterations. Expanded TCRs formed significantly more large CDR3 similarity clusters than pre-sensitization or healthy control sets, consistent with antigen-driven responses.

The chain links TRBV27 with TRBJ2-3; the D segment cannot be called with confidence. The specimen comprised whole blood, sampled in connection with sensitization to the hapten diphenylcyclopropenone (DPC). The sequence was collected from a woman younger than 35 with alopecia areata. Some clones in this sample may be carry-over from other donors' samples. The CDR3 loop reads CASSNLNSDTQYF. The DNA is as follows: TGTGCCAGCAGCAATCTCAATTCAGATACGCAGTATTTT.